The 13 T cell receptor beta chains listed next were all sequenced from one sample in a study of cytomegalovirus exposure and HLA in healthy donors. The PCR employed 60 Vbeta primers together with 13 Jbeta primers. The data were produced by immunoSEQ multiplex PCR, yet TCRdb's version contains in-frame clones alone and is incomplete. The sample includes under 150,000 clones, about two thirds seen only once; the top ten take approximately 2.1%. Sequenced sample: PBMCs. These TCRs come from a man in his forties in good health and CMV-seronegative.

CDR3 residues: CASSGGTGDETQYF. The CDR3 bases are TGTGCCAGCAGCGGGGGGACAGGTGACGAGACCCAGTACTTC. The V call is TRBV7-2, the J call TRBJ2-5; 8 bases match TRBD1. The CDR3 length is 14 residues. Germline assignment: CDR1 SGHTA and CDR2 FQGNSA. Germline trimming cut 5 bases from V and 5 bases from J; bases unmatched to any gene: 7.

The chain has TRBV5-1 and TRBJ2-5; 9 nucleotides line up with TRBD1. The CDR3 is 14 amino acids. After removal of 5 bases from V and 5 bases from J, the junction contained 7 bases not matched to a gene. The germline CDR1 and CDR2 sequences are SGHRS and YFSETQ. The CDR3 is CASSLQGAGETQYF. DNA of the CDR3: TGCGCCAGCAGTCTACAGGGGGCGGGTGAGACCCAGTACTTC.

CDR3 bases: TGTGCCAGCAGCTTAGTAGGTGGACTAGAGGGCTACAATGAGCAGTTCTTC. Residues: CASSLVGGLEGYNEQFF. This chain uses TRBV7-9 with TRBJ2-1; 7 nucleotides agree with TRBD2. V shed 1 base and J 3 bases; nucleotides not matched to a gene: 9. The germline V gene has CDR1 SEHNR and CDR2 FQNEAQ (reference sequence). There are 17 residues in the CDR3.

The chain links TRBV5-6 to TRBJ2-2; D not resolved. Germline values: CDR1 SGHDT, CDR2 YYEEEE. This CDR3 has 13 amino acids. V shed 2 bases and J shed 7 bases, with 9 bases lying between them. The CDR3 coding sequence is TGTGCCAGCAGCTTCCCCCCCCTCGGGGAGCTGTTTTTT. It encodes CASSFPPLGELFF.

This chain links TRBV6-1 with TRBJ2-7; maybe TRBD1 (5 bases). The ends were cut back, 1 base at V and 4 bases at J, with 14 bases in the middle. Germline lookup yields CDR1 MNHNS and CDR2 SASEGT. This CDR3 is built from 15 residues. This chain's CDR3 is CASSEGPGNQYEQYF. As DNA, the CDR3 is TGTGCCAGCAGTGAAGGGCCAGGGAACCAATACGAGCAGTACTTC.

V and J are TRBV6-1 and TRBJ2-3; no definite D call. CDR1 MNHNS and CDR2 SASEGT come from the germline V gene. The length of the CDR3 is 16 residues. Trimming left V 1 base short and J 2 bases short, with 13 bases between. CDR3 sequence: CASSEVVGLLTDTQYF. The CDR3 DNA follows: TGTGCCAGCAGTGAAGTTGTGGGCCTGCTCACAGATACGCAGTATTTT.

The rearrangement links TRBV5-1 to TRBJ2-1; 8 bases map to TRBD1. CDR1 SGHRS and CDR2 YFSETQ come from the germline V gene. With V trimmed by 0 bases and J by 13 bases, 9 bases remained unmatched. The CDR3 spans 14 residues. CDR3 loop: CASSLVVTGDGQFF. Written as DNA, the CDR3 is TGCGCCAGCAGCTTGGTCGTGACAGGGGATGGACAGTTCTTC.

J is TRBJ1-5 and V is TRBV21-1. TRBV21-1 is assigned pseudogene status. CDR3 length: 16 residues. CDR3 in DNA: TGTGCCAGCAGCAGGCCTCTTAAAGGCCGGGATCAGCCCCAGCATTTT. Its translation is CASSRPLKGRDQPQHF.

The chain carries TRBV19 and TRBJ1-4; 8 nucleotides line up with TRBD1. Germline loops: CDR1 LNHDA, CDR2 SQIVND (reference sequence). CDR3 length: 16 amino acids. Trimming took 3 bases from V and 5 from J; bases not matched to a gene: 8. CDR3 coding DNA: TGTGCCAGTAGTATGGGCAGGGGGCGGCCGAATGAAAAACTGTTTTTT. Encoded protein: CASSMGRGRPNEKLFF. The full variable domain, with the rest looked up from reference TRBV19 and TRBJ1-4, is DGGITQSPKYLFRKEGQNVTLSCEQNLNHDAMYWYRQDPGQGLRLIYYSQIVNDFQKGDIAEGYSVSREKKESFPLTVTSAQKNPTAFYLCASSMGRGRPNEKLFFGSGTQLSVL.

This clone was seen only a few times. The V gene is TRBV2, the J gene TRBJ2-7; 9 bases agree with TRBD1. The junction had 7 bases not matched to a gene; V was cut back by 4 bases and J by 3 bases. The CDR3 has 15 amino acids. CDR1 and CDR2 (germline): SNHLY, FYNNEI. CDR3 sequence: CASSVGGTGLYEQYF. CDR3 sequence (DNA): TGTGCCAGCAGTGTGGGCGGGACAGGGCTCTACGAGCAGTACTTC. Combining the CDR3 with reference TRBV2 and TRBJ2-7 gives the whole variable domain EPEVTQTPSHQVTQMGQEVILRCVPISNHLYFYWYRQILGQKVEFLVSFYNNEISEKSEIFDDQFSVERPDGSNFTLKIRSTKLEDSAMYFCASSVGGTGLYEQYFGPGTRLTVT.

The CDR3 region is CASRLRGLAFYEQYF. The DNA for the CDR3 is TGTGCCAGCAGGCTCCGGGGACTAGCTTTCTACGAGCAGTACTTC. The chain recombines TRBV21-1 with TRBJ2-7; whether TRBD2, the table's D call, matches the DNA was not checked. TRBV21-1 is flagged as a pseudogene. The CDR3 sequence is 15 residues long.

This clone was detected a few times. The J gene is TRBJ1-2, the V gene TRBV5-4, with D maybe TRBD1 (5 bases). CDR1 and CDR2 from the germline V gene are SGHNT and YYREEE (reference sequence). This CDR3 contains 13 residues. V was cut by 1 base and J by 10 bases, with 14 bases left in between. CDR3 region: CASSLIRGVDYTF. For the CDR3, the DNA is TGTGCCAGCAGCTTGATACGGGGGGTTGACTACACCTTC.

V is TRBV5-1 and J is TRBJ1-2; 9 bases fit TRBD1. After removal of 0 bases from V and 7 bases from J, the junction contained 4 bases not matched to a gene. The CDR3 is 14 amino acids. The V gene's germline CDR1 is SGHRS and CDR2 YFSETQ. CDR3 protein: CASSLGQGVGGYTF. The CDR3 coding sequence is TGCGCCAGCAGCTTGGGACAGGGGGTTGGTGGCTACACCTTC.